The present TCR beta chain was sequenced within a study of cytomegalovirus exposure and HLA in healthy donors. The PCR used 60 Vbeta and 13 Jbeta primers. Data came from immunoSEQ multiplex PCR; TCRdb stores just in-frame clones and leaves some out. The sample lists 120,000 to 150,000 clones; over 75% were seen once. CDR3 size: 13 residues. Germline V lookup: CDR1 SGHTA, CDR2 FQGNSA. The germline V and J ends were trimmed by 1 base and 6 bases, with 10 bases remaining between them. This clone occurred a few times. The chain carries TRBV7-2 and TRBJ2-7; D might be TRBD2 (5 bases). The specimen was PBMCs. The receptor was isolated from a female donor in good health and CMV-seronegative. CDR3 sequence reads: CASSLVSRGEQYF. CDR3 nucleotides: TGTGCCAGCAGCTTAGTATCCCGGGGCGAGCAGTACTTC.